This entry concerns a single T cell receptor beta chain. Its antigen is unidentified. This sample is part of a study of cytomegalovirus exposure and HLA in healthy donors. Study background: About 79% of more than 300 genotyped donors fell in the Caucasian-associated ancestry cluster. Study results and limitations: Later work found that TCR association rates differed between HLA loci; DRB1 had the most and HLA-C the fewest.

Primers: 60 Vbeta forward and 13 Jbeta reverse. Repertoires were generated with immunoSEQ multiplex PCR, while TCRdb's copy carries only in-frame clones and drops some. The sample consists of some 120,000 clones, about 68% of them appearing once. The germline V and J ends were trimmed by 7 bases and 3 bases, with 20 bases remaining between them. There are 15 residues in the CDR3. The germline gives CDR1 SQVTM, CDR2 ANQGSEA. The source of this sequence is a woman in her forties in good health and CMV-seropositive. Sequenced material: PBMCs. The rearrangement joins TRBV29-1 to TRBJ2-3; maybe TRBD2 (5 bases). The CDR3 DNA sequence: TGCAGCGCTCAAACGGGCCCGGGGATTACAGATACGCAGTATTTT. Amino acids: CSAQTGPGITDTQYF.